This TCR beta chain was identified during a study of technical replicates of blood from a few donors listed by TCRdb under 2017. As for this clone: Its antigen target is currently unknown. The record has no base qualities; no much larger clone is one base away.

The library was obtained by the immunoSEQ multiplex PCR assay. TCRdb carries this immuneACCESS record with in-frame sequences only. Its versions omit some clonotypes, under half of them owing to an unresolved V gene in the studies checked, with the rest unexplained. The sample table lists approximately 87,000 clones, around 96% of them with a count of one. Almost 0.35% of the sample is taken by the ten largest. Trimming leaves V shorter by 3 bases and J shorter by 6 bases, with the junction holding 7 bases beyond the gene matches. Based on the germline V gene, the CDR1 and CDR2 sequences are LGHNA and YSLEER. The CDR3 contains 16 residues, cysteine and phenylalanine counted. The CDR3 DNA has 48 bases and is translated from base 1.

The sequencing sample was made of T cells isolated from PBMCs. This sequence uses TRBV4-3 and TRBJ1-4, with 10 bases aligning to TRBD1. The source of this sequence is a human donor in good health. The sequenced DNA is TGCGCCAGCAGCCATTTAGCCGGGACAGGGGATGAAAAACTGTTTTTT. It specifies CASSHLAGTGDEKLFF.